Below are 5 T cell receptor beta chains sequenced from a single sample in a study of shared clonotypes between healthy human individuals. Clones were sequenced by immunoSEQ multiplex PCR, and TCRdb holds only the in-frame ones, with some missing. The sample carries over a million clones, more than 60% recorded once. The source material was memory CD4+ T cells sorted from blood. The subset is: CD45RA-negative fraction. Receptors were obtained from a man between 18 and 29 years old in good health.

This clone has a handful of counts. Within the sample, other DNA sequences also encode this same CDR3. The rearrangement links TRBV30 to TRBJ1-4; tentatively, D is TRBD1 (6 bases). Per the germline V gene, CDR1 is GTSNPN and CDR2 is SVGIG (reference sequence). The CDR3 sequence is 13 residues long. V lost 3 bases, J lost 5 bases, and 10 bases lay in between. The CDR3 sequence is CAWRDSPNEKLFF. The CDR3 DNA sequence: TGTGCCTGGAGGGACAGTCCCAATGAAAAACTGTTTTTT.

V is TRBV2 and J is TRBJ2-3, with 12 bases aligning to TRBD2. J was trimmed by 4 bases and V by 5 bases; bases with no gene match: 7. CDR1 is SNHLY, CDR2 FYNNEI, per germline. The CDR3 totals 16 residues. The CDR3 region has the DNA TGTGCCAGCAGTATACTAGCGGGGGGCCTCGCAGATACGCAGTATTTT. Amino acids: CASSILAGGLADTQYF.

This rearrangement joins TRBV9 to TRBJ2-2; D ambiguous. The CDR3 length is 14 residues. V was pared by 7 bases and J by 5 bases, with 15 bases between. Per germline, CDR1 SGDLS and CDR2 YYNGEE. CDR3 sequence (DNA): TGTGCCAGCTCAACGGCAGTTTTTACCGGGGAGCTGTTTTTT. It encodes CASSTAVFTGELFF.

The genes are TRBV7-8 and TRBJ2-7; no clear D. This CDR3 contains 13 residues. Germline V lookup: CDR1 SGHVS, CDR2 FQNEAQ. V gave up 2 bases and J gave up 3 bases, with 8 bases separating them. The CDR3 DNA reads TGTGCCAGCAGCTTATCAGCTAACTACGAGCAGTACTTC. Residues: CASSLSANYEQYF.

The chain combines TRBV5-1 with TRBJ2-5; tentatively, D is TRBD1 (6 bases). Looked up from germline, CDR1 is SGHRS and CDR2 is YFSETQ. CDR3 length: 14 residues. The ends were cut back, 4 bases at V and 2 bases at J, with 12 bases in the middle. The CDR3 sequence is CASSGGWGQETQYF. For the CDR3, the DNA is TGCGCCAGCAGCGGGGGCTGGGGGCAAGAGACCCAGTACTTC.